The source of this T cell receptor (beta chain) is a study of graft-versus-host responses after intestinal transplantation. For the study at large: Each of the recipients got a multivisceral, liver-intestinal, or isolated intestinal transplant.

Study findings and constraints: An association linked early post-transplant HvG declines with peak circulating GvH clone levels. The authors found GvH clones in recipient marrow, some appearing first in ileum or blood.

V dropped 7 bases and J dropped 2 bases, with 18 bases sitting between them. The CDR3 consists of 16 residues. Germline values: CDR1 LNHDA, CDR2 SQIVND (reference sequence). Method: immunoSEQ multiplex PCR; TCRdb's copy keeps in-frame clones and lacks some. The sample consists of about 120,000 clones, 90% to 95% of them appearing once. As for this clone: Its antigen is not known.

The sample here was unstimulated CD4+ T cells sorted from spleen or lymph node cells, taken before intestinal transplant. The genes are TRBV19 and TRBJ2-1; D assignment may be TRBD1 or TRBD2 (5 bases each). The sequence was collected from a human donor who received an intestinal transplant. The DNA for the CDR3 is TGTGCCAGTACCCCCCGGGACCTTGGCGCCTACAATGAGCAGTTCTTC. It specifies CASTPRDLGAYNEQFF.